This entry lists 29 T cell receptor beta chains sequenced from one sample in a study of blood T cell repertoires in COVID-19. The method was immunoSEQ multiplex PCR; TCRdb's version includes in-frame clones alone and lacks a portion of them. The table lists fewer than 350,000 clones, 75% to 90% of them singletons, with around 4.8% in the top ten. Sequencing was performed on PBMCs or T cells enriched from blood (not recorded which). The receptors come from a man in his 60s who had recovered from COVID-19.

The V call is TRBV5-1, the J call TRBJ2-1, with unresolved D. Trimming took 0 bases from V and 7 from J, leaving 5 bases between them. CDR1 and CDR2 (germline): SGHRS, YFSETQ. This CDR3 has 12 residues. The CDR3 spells CASSLDLNEQFF. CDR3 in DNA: TGCGCCAGCAGCTTGGATTTAAATGAGCAGTTCTTC.

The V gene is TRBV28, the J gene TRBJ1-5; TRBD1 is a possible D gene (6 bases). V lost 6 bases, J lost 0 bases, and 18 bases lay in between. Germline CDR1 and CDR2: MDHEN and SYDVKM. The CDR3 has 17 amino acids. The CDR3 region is CASSRIGQSYSNQPQHF. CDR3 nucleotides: TGTGCCAGCAGCCGAATCGGACAGTCCTATAGCAATCAGCCCCAGCATTTT. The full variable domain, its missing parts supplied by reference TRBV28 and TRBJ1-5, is DVKVTQSSRYLVKRTGEKVFLECVQDMDHENMFWYRQDPGLGLRLIYFSYDVKMKEKGDIPEGYSVSREKKERFSLILESASTNQTSMYLCASSRIGQSYSNQPQHFGDGTRLSIL.

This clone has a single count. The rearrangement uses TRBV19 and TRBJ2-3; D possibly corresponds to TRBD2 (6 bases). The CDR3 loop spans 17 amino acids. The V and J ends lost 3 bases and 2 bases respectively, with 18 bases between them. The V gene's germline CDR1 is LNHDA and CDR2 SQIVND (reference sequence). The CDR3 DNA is TGTGCCAGTAGTATTCGCCCGACTAGTCCTACCACAGATACGCAGTATTTT. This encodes CASSIRPTSPTTDTQYF. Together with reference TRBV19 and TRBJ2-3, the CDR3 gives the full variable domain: DGGITQSPKYLFRKEGQNVTLSCEQNLNHDAMYWYRQDPGQGLRLIYYSQIVNDFQKGDIAEGYSVSREKKESFPLTVTSAQKNPTAFYLCASSIRPTSPTTDTQYFGPGTRLTVL.

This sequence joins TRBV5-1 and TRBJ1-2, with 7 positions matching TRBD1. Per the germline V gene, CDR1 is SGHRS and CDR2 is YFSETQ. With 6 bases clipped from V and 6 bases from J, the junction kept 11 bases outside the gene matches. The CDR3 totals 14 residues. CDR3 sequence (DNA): TGCGCCAGCACCGCCCTCACAGGGGAAGATGGCTACACCTTC. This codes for CASTALTGEDGYTF.

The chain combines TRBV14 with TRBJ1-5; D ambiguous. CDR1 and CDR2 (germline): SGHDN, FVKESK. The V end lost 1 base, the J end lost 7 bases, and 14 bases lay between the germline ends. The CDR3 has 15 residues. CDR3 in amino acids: CASSQGVGGGQPQHF. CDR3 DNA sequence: TGTGCCAGCAGCCAAGGGGTTGGAGGAGGGCAGCCCCAGCATTTT.

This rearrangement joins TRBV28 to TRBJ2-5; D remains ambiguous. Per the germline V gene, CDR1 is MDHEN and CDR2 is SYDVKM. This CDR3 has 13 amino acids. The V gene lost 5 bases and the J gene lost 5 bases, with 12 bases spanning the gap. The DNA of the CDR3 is TGTGCCAGCAGTCCCAGGATACGGGAGACCCAGTACTTC. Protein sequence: CASSPRIRETQYF.

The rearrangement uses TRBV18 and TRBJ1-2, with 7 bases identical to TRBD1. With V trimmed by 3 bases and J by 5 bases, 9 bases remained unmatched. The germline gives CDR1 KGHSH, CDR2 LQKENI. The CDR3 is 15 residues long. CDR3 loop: CASSPTGEGAYGYTF. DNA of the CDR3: TGTGCCAGCTCACCCACCGGCGAGGGGGCGTATGGCTACACCTTC.

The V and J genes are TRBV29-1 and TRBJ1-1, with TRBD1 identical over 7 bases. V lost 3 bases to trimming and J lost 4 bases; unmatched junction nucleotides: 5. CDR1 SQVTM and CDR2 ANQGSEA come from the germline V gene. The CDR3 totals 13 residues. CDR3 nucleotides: TGCAGCGTTGAGGCAGGGGGAGGCACTGAAGCTTTCTTT. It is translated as CSVEAGGGTEAFF.

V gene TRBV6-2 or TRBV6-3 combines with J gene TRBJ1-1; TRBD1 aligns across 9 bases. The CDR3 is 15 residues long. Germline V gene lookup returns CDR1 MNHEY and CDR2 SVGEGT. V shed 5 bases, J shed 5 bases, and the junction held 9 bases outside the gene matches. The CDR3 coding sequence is TGTGCCAGCAGTCAACTGACAGGGGGGAAGACTGAAGCTTTCTTT. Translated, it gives CASSQLTGGKTEAFF.

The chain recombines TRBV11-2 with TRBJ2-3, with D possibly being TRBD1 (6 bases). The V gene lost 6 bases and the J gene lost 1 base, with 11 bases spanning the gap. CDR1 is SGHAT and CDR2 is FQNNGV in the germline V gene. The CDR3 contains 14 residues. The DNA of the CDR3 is TGTGCCAGCAGTTCCAACAGGGGCACAGATACGCAGTATTTT. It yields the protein CASSSNRGTDTQYF.

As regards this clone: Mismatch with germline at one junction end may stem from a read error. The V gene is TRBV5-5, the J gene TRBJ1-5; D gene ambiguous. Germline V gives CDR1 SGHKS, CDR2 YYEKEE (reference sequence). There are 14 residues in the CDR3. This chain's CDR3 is CASSPYPTNRPQHF. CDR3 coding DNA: TGTGCCAGCAGCCCCTATCCGACTAATCGGCCCCAGCATTTT.

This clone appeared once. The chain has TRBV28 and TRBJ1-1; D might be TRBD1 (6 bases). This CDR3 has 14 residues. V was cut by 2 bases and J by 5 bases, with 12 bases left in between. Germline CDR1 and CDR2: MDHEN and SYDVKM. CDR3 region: CASSLNGGGTEAFF. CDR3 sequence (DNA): TGTGCCAGCAGTTTAAATGGGGGCGGGACTGAAGCTTTCTTT.

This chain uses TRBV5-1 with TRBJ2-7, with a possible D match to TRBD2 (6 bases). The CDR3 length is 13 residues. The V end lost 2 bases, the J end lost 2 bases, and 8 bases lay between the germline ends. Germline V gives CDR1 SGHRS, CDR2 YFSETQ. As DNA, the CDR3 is TGCGCCAGCAGCTTTGGGGGGACCTACGAGCAGTACTTC. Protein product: CASSFGGTYEQYF.

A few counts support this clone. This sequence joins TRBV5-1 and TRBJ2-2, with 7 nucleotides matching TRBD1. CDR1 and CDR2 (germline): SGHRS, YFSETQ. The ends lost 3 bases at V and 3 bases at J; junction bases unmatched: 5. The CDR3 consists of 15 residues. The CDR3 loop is CASSYRQGYTGELFF. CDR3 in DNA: TGCGCCAGCAGCTATCGACAGGGATACACCGGGGAGCTGTTTTTT.

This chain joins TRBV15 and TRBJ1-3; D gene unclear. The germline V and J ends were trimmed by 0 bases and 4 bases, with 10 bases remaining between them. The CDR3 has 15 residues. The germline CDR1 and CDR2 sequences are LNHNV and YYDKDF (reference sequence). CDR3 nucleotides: TGTGCCACCAGCAGAGATGGCACGGGAGGAAACACCATATATTTT. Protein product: CATSRDGTGGNTIYF.

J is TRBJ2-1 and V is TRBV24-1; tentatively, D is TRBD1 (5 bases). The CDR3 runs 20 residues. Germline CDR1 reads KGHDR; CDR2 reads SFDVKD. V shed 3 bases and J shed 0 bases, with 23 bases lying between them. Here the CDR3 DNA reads TGTGCCACCAGTGATGGGAAGTGGGGCATCTCCGGGCACTCCTACAATGAGCAGTTCTTC. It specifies CATSDGKWGISGHSYNEQFF.

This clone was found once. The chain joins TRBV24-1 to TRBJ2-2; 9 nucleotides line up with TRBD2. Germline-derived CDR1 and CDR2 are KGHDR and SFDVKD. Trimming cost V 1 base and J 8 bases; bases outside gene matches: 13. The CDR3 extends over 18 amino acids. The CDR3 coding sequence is TGTGCCACCAGTGATTTAAGTTCCGGCGGGAGGGCCAGGGGGGAGCTGTTTTTT. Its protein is CATSDLSSGGRARGELFF.

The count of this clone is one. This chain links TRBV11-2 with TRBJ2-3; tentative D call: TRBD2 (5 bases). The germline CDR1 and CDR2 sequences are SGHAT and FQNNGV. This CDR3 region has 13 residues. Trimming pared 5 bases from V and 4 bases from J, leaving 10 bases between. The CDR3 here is CASSATNPDTQYF. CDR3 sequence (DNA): TGTGCCAGCAGCGCGACTAACCCAGATACGCAGTATTTT. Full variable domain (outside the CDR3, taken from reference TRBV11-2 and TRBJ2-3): EAGVAQSPRYKIIEKRQSVAFWCNPISGHATLYWYQQILGQGPKLLIQFQNNGVVDDSQLPKDRFSAERLKGVDSTLKIQPAKLEDSAVYLCASSATNPDTQYFGPGTRLTVL.

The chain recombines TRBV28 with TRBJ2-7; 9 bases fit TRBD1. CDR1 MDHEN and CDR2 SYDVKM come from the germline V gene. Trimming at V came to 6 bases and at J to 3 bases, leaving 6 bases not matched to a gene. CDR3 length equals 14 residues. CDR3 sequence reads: CASSPGTGIYEQYF. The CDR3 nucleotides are TGTGCCAGCAGCCCGGGGACAGGGATCTACGAGCAGTACTTC. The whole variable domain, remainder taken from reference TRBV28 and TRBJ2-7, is DVKVTQSSRYLVKRTGEKVFLECVQDMDHENMFWYRQDPGLGLRLIYFSYDVKMKEKGDIPEGYSVSREKKERFSLILESASTNQTSMYLCASSPGTGIYEQYFGPGTRLTVT.

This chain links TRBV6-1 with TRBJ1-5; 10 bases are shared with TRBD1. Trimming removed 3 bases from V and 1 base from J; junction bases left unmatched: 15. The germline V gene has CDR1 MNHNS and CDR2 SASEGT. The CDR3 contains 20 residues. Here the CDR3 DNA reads TGTGCCAGCAGTGACTTCATCCGGGGGGCGACAGGGGGCAGCAATCAGCCCCAGCATTTT. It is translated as CASSDFIRGATGGSNQPQHF.

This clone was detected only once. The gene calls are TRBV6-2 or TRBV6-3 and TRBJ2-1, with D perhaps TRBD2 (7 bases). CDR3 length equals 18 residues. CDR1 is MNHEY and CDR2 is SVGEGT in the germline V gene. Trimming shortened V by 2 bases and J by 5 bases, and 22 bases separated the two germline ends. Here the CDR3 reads CASSYPRGRPGSHNEQFF. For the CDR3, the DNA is TGTGCCAGCAGTTACCCGCGGGGGCGGCCAGGGTCGCACAATGAGCAGTTCTTC.

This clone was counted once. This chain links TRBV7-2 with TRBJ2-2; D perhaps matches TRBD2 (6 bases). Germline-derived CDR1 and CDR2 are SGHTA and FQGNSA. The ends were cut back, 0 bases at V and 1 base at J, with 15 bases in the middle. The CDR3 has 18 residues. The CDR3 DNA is TGTGCCAGCAGCTTAGCGCTACGGTTGGGGGGGAACACCGGGGAGCTGTTTTTT. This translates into CASSLALRLGGNTGELFF. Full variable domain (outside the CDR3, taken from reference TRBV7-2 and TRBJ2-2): GAGVSQSPSNKVTEKGKDVELRCDPISGHTALYWYRQSLGQGLEFLIYFQGNSAPDKSGLPSDRFSAERTGGSVSTLTIQRTQQEDSAVYLCASSLALRLGGNTGELFFGEGSRLTVL.

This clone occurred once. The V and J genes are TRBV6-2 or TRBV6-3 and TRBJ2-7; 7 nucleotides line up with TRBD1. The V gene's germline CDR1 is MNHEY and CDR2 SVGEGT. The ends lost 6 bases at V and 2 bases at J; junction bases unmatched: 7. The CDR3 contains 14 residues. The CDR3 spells CASSPTGVPYEQYF. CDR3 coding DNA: TGTGCCAGCAGCCCAACAGGGGTGCCCTACGAGCAGTACTTC.

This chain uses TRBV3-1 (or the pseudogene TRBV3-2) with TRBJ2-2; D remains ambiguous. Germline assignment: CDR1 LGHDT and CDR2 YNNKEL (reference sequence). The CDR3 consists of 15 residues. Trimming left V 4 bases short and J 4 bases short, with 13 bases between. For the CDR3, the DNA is TGTGCCAGCAGCCCCCCTGCGGCTTTCACCGGGGAGCTGTTTTTT. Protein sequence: CASSPPAAFTGELFF.

CDR3 protein: CASRPWTPSNQPQHF. The CDR3 coding sequence is TGTGCCAGCAGGCCGTGGACACCCAGCAATCAGCCCCAGCATTTT. The J gene is TRBJ1-5, the V gene TRBV28; TRBD1 might be the D (5 bases). The CDR3 has 15 amino acids. Trimming stripped 6 bases from V and 1 base from J, with 13 bases between. The germline V gene has CDR1 MDHEN and CDR2 SYDVKM. Supplemented by reference TRBV28 and TRBJ1-5, the full variable domain reads DVKVTQSSRYLVKRTGEKVFLECVQDMDHENMFWYRQDPGLGLRLIYFSYDVKMKEKGDIPEGYSVSREKKERFSLILESASTNQTSMYLCASRPWTPSNQPQHFGDGTRLSIL.

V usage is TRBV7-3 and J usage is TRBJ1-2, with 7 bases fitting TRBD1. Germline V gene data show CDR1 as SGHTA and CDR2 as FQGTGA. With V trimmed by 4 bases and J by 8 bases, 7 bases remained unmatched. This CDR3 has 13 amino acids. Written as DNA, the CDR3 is TGTGCCAGCAGCTCCTCAGGGGGTATGGGCTACACCTTC. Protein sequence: CASSSSGGMGYTF. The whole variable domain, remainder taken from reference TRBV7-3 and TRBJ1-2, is GAGVSQTPSNKVTEKGKYVELRCDPISGHTALYWYRQSLGQGPEFLIYFQGTGAADDSGLPNDRFFAVRPEGSVSTLKIQRTERGDSAVYLCASSSSGGMGYTFGSGTRLTVV.

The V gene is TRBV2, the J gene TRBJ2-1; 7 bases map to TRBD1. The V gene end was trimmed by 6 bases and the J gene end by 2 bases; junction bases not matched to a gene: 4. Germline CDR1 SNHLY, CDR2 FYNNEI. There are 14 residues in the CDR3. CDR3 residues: CASRVDRPYNEQFF. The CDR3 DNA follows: TGTGCCAGCAGAGTGGACAGGCCCTACAATGAGCAGTTCTTC.

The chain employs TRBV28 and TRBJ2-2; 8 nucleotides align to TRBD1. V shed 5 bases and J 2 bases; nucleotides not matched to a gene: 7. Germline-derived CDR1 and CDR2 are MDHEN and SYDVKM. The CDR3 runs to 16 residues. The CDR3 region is CASSPTGVANTGELFF. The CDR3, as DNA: TGTGCCAGCAGTCCGACAGGGGTGGCAAACACCGGGGAGCTGTTTTTT. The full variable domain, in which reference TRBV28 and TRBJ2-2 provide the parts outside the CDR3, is DVKVTQSSRYLVKRTGEKVFLECVQDMDHENMFWYRQDPGLGLRLIYFSYDVKMKEKGDIPEGYSVSREKKERFSLILESASTNQTSMYLCASSPTGVANTGELFFGEGSRLTVL.

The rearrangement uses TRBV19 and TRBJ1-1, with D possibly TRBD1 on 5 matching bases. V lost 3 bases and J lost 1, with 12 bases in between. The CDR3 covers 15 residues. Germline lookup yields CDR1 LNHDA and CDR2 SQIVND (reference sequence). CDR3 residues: CASSMGSTGNTEAFF. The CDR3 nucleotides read TGTGCCAGTAGTATGGGTAGTACAGGGAACACTGAAGCTTTCTTT.